This TCR beta chain was captured by sequencing in a study of blood T cell repertoires in COVID-19. Study information: Specimens from acute and convalescent COVID-19 originated in the United States, Italy and Spain. PBMCs, B-cell-depleted T cells, or T cells provided the cDNA or gDNA that made up the material.

Looked up from germline, CDR1 is LNHDA and CDR2 is SQIVND (reference sequence). V lost 7 bases and J 0 bases, leaving 17 bases between the germline ends. CDR3 size: 16 residues. In the original processing: Researchers report that nucleated cell counts were estimated from reference gene primer amplification. Clones were sequenced by immunoSEQ multiplex PCR, and TCRdb holds only the in-frame ones, with some missing. From that table come the V and J calls and clone size; the DNA was used to work out D and trimming. The sample comprises about 250,000 clones, over 70% of which are singletons, and about 3.1% rests with the top ten.

This TCR derives from a woman older than 75 with acute or convalescent COVID-19. The genes are TRBV19 and TRBJ2-3; possibly TRBD2 for D (5 bases). The sample was peripheral blood. The CDR3 sequence is CASKFLAGSSTDTQYF. The CDR3 DNA is TGTGCCAGTAAGTTCCTAGCAGGATCCAGCACAGATACGCAGTATTTT.